The rows below give T cell receptor beta chains drawn from one sample of a study of cytotoxic CD8 clonotypes in ibrutinib-treated CLL. The method was immunoSEQ multiplex PCR; TCRdb's version includes in-frame clones alone and lacks a portion of them. The data show around 70,000 clones, with less than 95% seen just once and around 3.3% held by the top ten. The sample in question was PBMCs, obtained after 12 months of ibrutinib treatment. The receptors here all came from a human donor with chronic lymphocytic leukemia. Each CDR3 is given with its conserved first and last residue. Fields, in order: V gene, D gene, clone size, J gene, CDR3 DNA, CDR3 protein. D genes are given only for firm matches. The listing skips clone size in some rows; elsewhere it reads once, few, many or a size class.

V: TRBV7-2; D: .; size: .; J: TRBJ1-6; DNA: TGTGCCAGCAGCTTAACAGGAACAGGTTCACCCCTCCACTTT; CDR3: CASSLTGTGSPLHF
V: TRBV19; D: .; size: once; J: TRBJ1-1; DNA: TGTGCCAGTAGTGATCACTCCTACACTGAAGCTTTCTTT; CDR3: CASSDHSYTEAFF
V: TRBV28; D: .; size: .; J: TRBJ1-4; DNA: TGTGCCAGCACTTTACCGAGAACTAATGAAAAACTGTTTTTT; CDR3: CASTLPRTNEKLFF
V: TRBV5-5; D: .; size: .; J: TRBJ1-1; DNA: TGTGCCAGCAGCTTCGAAGGGGGAAAAACTGAAGCTTTCTTT; CDR3: CASSFEGGKTEAFF
V: TRBV7-3; D: .; size: .; J: TRBJ2-1; DNA: TGTGCCAGCAGCTTAAGTGGGTACAATGAGCAGTTCTTC; CDR3: CASSLSGYNEQFF
V: TRBV20-1; D: .; size: once; J: TRBJ2-4; DNA: TGCAGTGCTAGTTGGGGACGGACGGTCTTC; CDR3: CSASWGRTVF
V: TRBV19; D: .; size: .; J: TRBJ1-3; DNA: TGTGCCAGTAGTCCAGGAGTCGTCAGTGGAAACACCATATATTTT; CDR3: CASSPGVVSGNTIYF
V: TRBV29-1; D: .; size: .; J: TRBJ1-4; DNA: TGCAGCGTTGAGGGGTACACAACTAATGAAAAACTGTTTTTT; CDR3: CSVEGYTTNEKLFF
V: TRBV2; D: .; size: .; J: TRBJ2-3; DNA: TGTGCCAGCAGTCCCCCGGGGGCTGGAGATACGCAGTATTTT; CDR3: CASSPPGAGDTQYF
V: TRBV19; D: .; size: .; J: TRBJ1-1; DNA: TGTGCCAGCAGAGTCGCGTGGACGGGGGGAATGAACACTGAAGCTTTCTTT; CDR3: CASRVAWTGGMNTEAFF
V: TRBV19; D: .; size: .; J: TRBJ2-5; DNA: TGTGCCAGTAGCCAACAACCAGGCAGCGAGACCCAGTACTTC; CDR3: CASSQQPGSETQYF
V: TRBV5-1; D: TRBD2; size: .; J: TRBJ2-3; DNA: TGCGCCAGCAGCTTGGGACTAGCGGAAACAGATACGCAGTATTTT; CDR3: CASSLGLAETDTQYF